This T cell receptor (beta chain) originates from a study of shared clonotypes between healthy human individuals. Findings of the study overall: Few donors restricted represented genetic and exposure-history diversity.

As concerns this clone: Its specificity is not known.

Measured with immunoSEQ multiplex PCR; TCRdb has only the in-frame clones, and not every one. The repertoire holds 1.6 million or so clones, with around 97% as singletons. Germline CDR1 MDHEN, CDR2 SYDVKM. The CDR3 is 13 residues long. Trimming pared 2 bases from V and 5 bases from J, leaving 9 bases between. The sequencing input was naive CD4+ T cells sorted from blood. As to subset: CD45RA+ positively selected. The TCR was taken from a young man in good health. The chain couples TRBV28 to TRBJ1-1; maybe TRBD1 (5 bases). DNA of the CDR3: TGTGCCAGCAGTTTAAGAGGGGAGACTGAAGCTTTCTTT. Translated: CASSLRGETEAFF.